Below, one T cell receptor beta chain is given with its context. Antigen specificity is unknown. The data were obtained in a study of response to subunit inactivated influenza vaccine. Study results and limitations: Few new T cells, the authors suggested, are recruited by each seasonal influenza vaccination.

TCRdb re-called the RT-PCR reads with MiXCR, one entry per CDR3 protein. The sample holds 250,000 to 350,000 distinct CDR3 sequences; over 20% are singletons and the top ten take around 10%. This CDR3 spans 15 amino acids. V gave up 2 bases and J gave up 4 bases, with 14 bases separating them. CDR1 and CDR2 (germline): SGDLS, YYNGEE. The TCR comes from a man between 45 and 75 years old who received an inactivated influenza vaccine. V usage is TRBV9 and J usage is TRBJ2-3, with D possibly TRBD1 on 6 matching bases. Sequencing was performed on PBMCs from blood, taken approximately 20 months after vaccination. The CDR3 is CASSVNGKGADTQYF. The CDR3 DNA reads as TGTGCCAGCAGCGTTAACGGGAAGGGGGCAGATACGCAGTATTTT.